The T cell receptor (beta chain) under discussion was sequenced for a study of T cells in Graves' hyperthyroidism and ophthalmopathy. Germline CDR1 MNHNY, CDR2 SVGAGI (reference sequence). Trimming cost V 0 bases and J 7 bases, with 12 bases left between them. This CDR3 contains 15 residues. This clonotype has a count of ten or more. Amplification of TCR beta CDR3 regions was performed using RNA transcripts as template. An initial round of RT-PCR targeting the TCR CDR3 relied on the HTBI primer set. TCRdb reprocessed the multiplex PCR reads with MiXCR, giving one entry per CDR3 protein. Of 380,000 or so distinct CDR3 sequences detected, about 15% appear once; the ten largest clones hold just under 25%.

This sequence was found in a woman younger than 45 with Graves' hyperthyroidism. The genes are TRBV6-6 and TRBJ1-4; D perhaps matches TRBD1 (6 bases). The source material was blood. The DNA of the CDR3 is TGTGCCAGCAGTTACTCGGGGGGCGCCGGTGAAAAACTGTTTTTT. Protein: CASSYSGGAGEKLFF.